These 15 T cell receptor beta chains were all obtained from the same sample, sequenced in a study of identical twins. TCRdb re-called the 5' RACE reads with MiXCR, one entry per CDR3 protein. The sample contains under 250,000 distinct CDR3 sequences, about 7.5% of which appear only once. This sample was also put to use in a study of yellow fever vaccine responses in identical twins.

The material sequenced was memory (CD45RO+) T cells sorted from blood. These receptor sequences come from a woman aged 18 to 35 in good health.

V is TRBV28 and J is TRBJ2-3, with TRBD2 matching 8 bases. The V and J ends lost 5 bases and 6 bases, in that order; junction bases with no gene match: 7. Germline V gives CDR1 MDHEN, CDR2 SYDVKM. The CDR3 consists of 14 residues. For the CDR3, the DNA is TGTGCCAGCAGTCGCGGGGGGACCGACGATACGCAGTATTTT. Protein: CASSRGGTDDTQYF.

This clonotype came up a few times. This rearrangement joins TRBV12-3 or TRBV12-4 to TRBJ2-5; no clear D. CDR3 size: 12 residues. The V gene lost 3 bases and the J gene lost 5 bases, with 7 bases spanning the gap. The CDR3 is CASSFDLETQYF. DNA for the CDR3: TGTGCCAGCAGTTTCGACTTGGAGACCCAGTACTTC.

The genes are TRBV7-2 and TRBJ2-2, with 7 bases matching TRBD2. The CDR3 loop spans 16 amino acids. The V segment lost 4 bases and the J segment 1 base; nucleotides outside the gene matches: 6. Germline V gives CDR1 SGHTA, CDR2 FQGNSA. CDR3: CASSSGGRLNTGELFF. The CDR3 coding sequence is TGTGCCAGCAGCTCGGGGGGTAGGCTGAACACCGGGGAGCTGTTTTTT.

CDR3 amino acids: CASRGDRAINQPQHF. The CDR3 DNA reads TGTGCCAGCAGGGGGGACAGGGCGATCAATCAGCCCCAGCATTTT. The rearrangement joins TRBV12-3 or TRBV12-4 to TRBJ1-5; TRBD1 matches 9 bases. V trimming: 6 bases; J trimming: 3 bases; junction bases outside the gene matches: 6. The CDR3 totals 15 residues.

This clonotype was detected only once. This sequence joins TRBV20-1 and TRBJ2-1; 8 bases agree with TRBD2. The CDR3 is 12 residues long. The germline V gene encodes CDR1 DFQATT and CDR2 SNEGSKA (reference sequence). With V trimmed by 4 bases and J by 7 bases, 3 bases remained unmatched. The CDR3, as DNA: TGCAGTGCTATGCCTAGCGGGAATGAGCAGTTCTTC. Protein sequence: CSAMPSGNEQFF.

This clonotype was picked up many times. CDR3 sequence: CASSTTTEYTNIQYF. The CDR3 DNA follows: TGCGCCAGCAGCACAACGACAGAGTATACAAACATTCAGTACTTC. The rearrangement uses TRBV5-1 and TRBJ2-4, with D tentatively TRBD1 (5 bases). This CDR3 spans 15 amino acids. Germline-derived CDR1 and CDR2 are SGHRS and YFSETQ. V was clipped by 4 bases and J by 6 bases, with 17 bases between them.

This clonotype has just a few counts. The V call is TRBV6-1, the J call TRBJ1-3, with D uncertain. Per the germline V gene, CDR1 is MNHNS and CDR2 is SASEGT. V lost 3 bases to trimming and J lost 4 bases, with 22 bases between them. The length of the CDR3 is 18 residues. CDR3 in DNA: TGTGCCAGCAGTGAGGCCCGACCTGGCAGGAGGGTCGGAAACACCATATATTTT. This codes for CASSEARPGRRVGNTIYF.

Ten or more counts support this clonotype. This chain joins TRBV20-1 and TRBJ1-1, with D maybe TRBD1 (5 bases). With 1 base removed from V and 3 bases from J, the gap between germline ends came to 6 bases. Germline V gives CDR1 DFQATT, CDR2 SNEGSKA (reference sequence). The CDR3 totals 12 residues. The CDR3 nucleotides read TGCAGTGCTAGAGCCAGGGACACTGAAGCTTTCTTT. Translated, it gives CSARARDTEAFF.

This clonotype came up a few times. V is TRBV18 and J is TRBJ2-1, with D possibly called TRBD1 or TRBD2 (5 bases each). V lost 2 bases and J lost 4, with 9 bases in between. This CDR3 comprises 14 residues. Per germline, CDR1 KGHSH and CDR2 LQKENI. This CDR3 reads CASSPGGAYNEQFF. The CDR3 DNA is TGTGCCAGCTCACCAGGGGGAGCATACAATGAGCAGTTCTTC.

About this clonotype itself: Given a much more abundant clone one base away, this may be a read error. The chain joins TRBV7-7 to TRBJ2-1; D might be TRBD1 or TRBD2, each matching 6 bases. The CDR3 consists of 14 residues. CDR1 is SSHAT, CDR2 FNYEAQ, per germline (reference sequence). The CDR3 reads CTSSLSGAWNEQFF. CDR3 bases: TGTACTAGCAGCTTATCGGGGGCCTGGAATGAGCAGTTCTTC.

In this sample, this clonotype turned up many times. The CDR3 DNA sequence: TGTGCCAGCAAGCCAGCGGGAACCTACGAGCAGTACTTC. The encoded protein is CASKPAGTYEQYF. The J gene is TRBJ2-7, the V gene TRBV12-3 or TRBV12-4, with 7 nucleotides matching TRBD2. Trimming took 7 bases from V and 2 from J; bases not matched to a gene: 5. This CDR3 contains 13 residues.

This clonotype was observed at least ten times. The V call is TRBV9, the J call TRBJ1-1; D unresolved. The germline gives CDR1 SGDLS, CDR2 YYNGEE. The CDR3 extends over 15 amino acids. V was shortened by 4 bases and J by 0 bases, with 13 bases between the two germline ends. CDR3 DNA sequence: TGTGCCAGCAGCCCCGCAGGAACTATGAACACTGAAGCTTTCTTT. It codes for CASSPAGTMNTEAFF.

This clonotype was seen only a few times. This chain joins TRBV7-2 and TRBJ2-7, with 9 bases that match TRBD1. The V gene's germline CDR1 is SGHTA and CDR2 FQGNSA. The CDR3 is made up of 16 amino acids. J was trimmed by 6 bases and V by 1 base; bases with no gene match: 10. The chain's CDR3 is CASSLVWGQGGSEQYF. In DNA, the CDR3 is TGTGCCAGCAGCTTAGTCTGGGGACAGGGAGGAAGCGAGCAGTACTTC.

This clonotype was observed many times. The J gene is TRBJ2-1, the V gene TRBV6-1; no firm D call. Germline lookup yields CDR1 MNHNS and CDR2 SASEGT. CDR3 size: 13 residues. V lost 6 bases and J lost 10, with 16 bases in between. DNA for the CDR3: TGTGCCAGCAGACCCCGACCTCTATGGGAGCAGTTCTTC. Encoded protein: CASRPRPLWEQFF.

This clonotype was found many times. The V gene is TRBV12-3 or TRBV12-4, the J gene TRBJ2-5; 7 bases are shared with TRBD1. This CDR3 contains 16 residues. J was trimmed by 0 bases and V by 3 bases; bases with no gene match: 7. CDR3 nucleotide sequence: TGTGCCAGCAGTTTTCTAGGGGGCGCTGACCAAGAGACCCAGTACTTC. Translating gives CASSFLGGADQETQYF.